The present T cell receptor beta chain was sequenced within a study of identical twins (dated by TCRdb to between 2015 and 2016). With respect to the entire study: To test whether fetal clonotypes persist, the study used deep sequencing on TCR alpha and beta repertoires from monozygotic twins, unrelated adults of various ages, and cord blood. Replicate twin experiments were performed at different times using different library preparation protocols to rule out contamination. What the research found in general, with its limitations: Because the same donors could not be followed over many years, conclusions were based on cross-sectional statistical analysis. A weaker excess of twin sharing was found in beta out-of-frame sequences because the signal-to-noise ratio was lowered by fewer shared sequences. Compared with coincidental sharing between unrelated individuals, out-of-frame TCR alpha sequences shared between twins had an excess of sequences with low generation probability. In monozygotic twins, recombination models systematically underestimated out-of-frame TCR alpha sharing, but the models matched the sharing seen between unrelated individuals. Fewer insertions were carried by abundant cord blood beta clonotypes; a weaker similar trend was observed in young adult naive repertoires, while no such trend was observed in memory repertoires. Zero-insertion analyses could be partly confounded by invariant T cells such as MAIT and iNKT, though diverse VJ usage argued against such confounding for most clonotypes.

This clonotype was observed a handful of times. Its antigen is not yet known. Base quality data are lacking; no much larger clone is found one base away. To prepare the library, 5' RACE was applied. This sample was sequenced with an Illumina HiSeq 2000. A universal primer binding site was added through template switching, and the final cDNA carried a unique molecular identifier so that TCR cDNA molecules could be counted accurately. First-strand cDNA for TCR alpha and beta chains was synthesized from specific primers in the conserved constant-segment region. To control for contamination, every cDNA library was double barcoded, receiving both a SMART-Mk sample barcode and Illumina barcodes. TruSeq adapter sequences, together with Illumina sample barcodes, were added in two successive PCR steps. TCR alpha and beta cDNA libraries were sequenced on the Illumina HiSeq platform with custom primers. The study's processing was this. Raw reads were processed with MiGEC to extract unique molecular identifiers, and MiXCR was used to determine CDR3 positions. Recombination models were inferred per individual with the repgenHMM and IGoR tools using an EM algorithm. The analysis of shared clonotypes was done with the tcR package in R, with sharing normalized by the product of cloneset sizes. To study raw recombination free of thymic and clonal selection effects, out-of-frame nonproductive sequences were analyzed. The public reads were run again by TCRdb, first through fastp at Q25 and then through MiXCR, and only productive beta chains were kept. Every CDR3 protein is listed once, alongside the most common genes and DNA of its rows. The V and J calls shown here were made by TCRdb, not taken from the authors' results. The sample table lists around 530,000 distinct CDR3 sequences, over 12% of them with a count of one. The ten largest make up about 0.4% of the sample.

The CDR3 has 15 amino acids, counting the end cysteine and phenylalanine. Only the CDR3 region is kept as DNA, spanning 45 bases read in frame from base 1. The germline V gene yields SGHAT for CDR1 and FQNNGV for CDR2. V gives up 7 bases and J gives up 9 bases, and the segment between their germline ends measures 22 bases. All donors were healthy Caucasians. The twin cohort comprised three pairs of female monozygotic twins, all aged about 18 to 30 years. Positive isolation kits from Invitrogen were used to isolate the CD4+ and CD8+ T cell populations. In addition, the sample was reused for a study of yellow fever vaccine responses in identical twins. As the second paper documents: According to the authors, the vaccine-induced T cell response in identical twins seemed to be partly convergent and partly specific to each individual. The study precisely tracked vaccine-responding T cell clones in identical twins.

The receptor was isolated from a woman between 18 and 29 years old in good health. Rearrangement joined TRBV11-2 to TRBJ2-1; TRBD1 is a possible D gene, resting on 6 matching bases. Sequencing was performed on CD4+ T cells sorted from blood. CDR3 region: CASTPGSTGTGEQFF. Here is the DNA: TGTGCCAGCACCCCCGGGTCGACAGGCACTGGTGAGCAGTTCTTC.